A single sample gave rise to the 23 T cell receptor beta chains below, sequenced in a study of T cells in Graves' hyperthyroidism and ophthalmopathy. The source material, RNA transcripts, was used to amplify TCR beta CDR3 regions. First-round RT-PCR targeting the TCR CDR3 was performed with the HTBI primer set. TCRdb re-called the multiplex PCR reads with MiXCR, one entry per CDR3 protein. Seen here are about 260,000 distinct CDR3 sequences, over 20% observed once, and the top ten hold about 60%. The sample was blood. Receptors originate from a young man with Graves' ophthalmopathy.

This clonotype was counted at least ten times. The chain links TRBV11-2 to TRBJ2-1; D possibly matches TRBD1 or TRBD2 (5 bases each). CDR1 and CDR2 (germline): SGHAT, FQNNGV. The CDR3 is made up of 15 amino acids. Trimming pared 0 bases from V and 2 bases from J, leaving 8 bases between. CDR3 coding DNA: TGTGCCAGCAGCTTAGACGGGGCCCCCTACAATGAGCAGTTCTTC. This codes for CASSLDGAPYNEQFF.

This clonotype was recorded a few times. The chain links TRBV14 to TRBJ2-2, with 7 bases fitting TRBD2. The CDR3 consists of 18 residues. Germline-derived CDR1 and CDR2 are SGHDN and FVKESK. Trimming took 2 bases from V and 4 from J; bases not matched to a gene: 13. CDR3 nucleotides: TGTGCCAGCAGCCAAATCGCGCTAGCGGTGCAGGGCACCGGGGAGCTGTTTTTT. Translated, it gives CASSQIALAVQGTGELFF.

For this clonotype: This clone may be a read error of a much larger clone one base away. The chain uses TRBV29-1 and TRBJ1-1, with D uncertain. Germline lookup yields CDR1 SQVTM and CDR2 ANQGSEA. The length of the CDR3 is 13 residues. CDR3 amino acids: CSIDLGSDTEAFF. CDR3 sequence (DNA): TGCAGCATTGATCTGGGATCAGACACTGAAGCTTTCTTT.

This clonotype appeared many times. The chain links TRBV30 to TRBJ2-7; no firm D call. V was shortened by 4 bases and J by 0 bases, with 10 bases between the two germline ends. The CDR3 loop spans 13 amino acids. Germline V gene lookup returns CDR1 GTSNPN and CDR2 SVGIG (reference sequence). This CDR3 reads CAWMAASSYEQYF. DNA of the CDR3: TGTGCCTGGATGGCGGCCAGCTCCTACGAGCAGTACTTC.

The chain couples TRBV15 to TRBJ1-2; D gene unclear. The CDR3 runs 15 residues. Germline lookup yields CDR1 LNHNV and CDR2 YYDKDF (reference sequence). Trimming took 0 bases from V and 6 from J, leaving 14 bases between them. The CDR3 nucleotides read TGTGCCACCAGCAGAGATACACGTAGTCGAGATGGCTACACCTTC. Translation gives CATSRDTRSRDGYTF.

This chain uses TRBV9 with TRBJ1-2, with 7 bases fitting TRBD1. This CDR3 comprises 15 residues. Germline loops: CDR1 SGDLS, CDR2 YYNGEE. The junction had 10 bases not matched to a gene; V was cut back by 3 bases and J by 5 bases. This CDR3 is CASSALAGTDYGYTF. Here the CDR3 DNA reads TGTGCCAGCAGCGCCCTTGCCGGGACAGATTATGGCTACACCTTC. The full variable domain, its missing parts supplied by reference TRBV9 and TRBJ1-2, is DSGVTQTPKHLITATGQRVTLRCSPRSGDLSVYWYQQSLDQGLQFLIQYYNGEERAKGNILERFSAQQFPDLHSELNLSSLELGDSALYFCASSALAGTDYGYTFGSGTRLTVV.

The chain recombines TRBV12-5 with TRBJ1-2; D is ambiguous. Trimming shortened V by 5 bases and J by 1 base, and 17 bases separated the two germline ends. The CDR3 is 16 residues long. Germline V gives CDR1 LGHNT, CDR2 FRNRAP. The CDR3 DNA reads TGTGCTAGTGGTCCCCCGGGTAGGCCGGATAACTATGGCTACACCTTC. This codes for CASGPPGRPDNYGYTF.

This clonotype was counted ten times or more. V gene TRBV5-4 combines with J gene TRBJ2-1; the D is unclear. The CDR3 loop spans 16 amino acids. Trimming took off 0 bases at V and 3 bases at J, with 13 bases between the two ends. CDR1 is SGHNT and CDR2 is YYREEE in the germline V gene (reference sequence). CDR3 nucleotides: TGTGCCAGCAGCTTGGAGTTGTTGCCCCTCTACAATGAGCAGTTCTTC. Its translation is CASSLELLPLYNEQFF.

The V and J genes are TRBV28 and TRBJ1-5; D is perhaps TRBD1 (6 bases). This CDR3 is built from 15 residues. Trimming pared 5 bases from V and 6 bases from J, leaving 17 bases between. The germline V gene encodes CDR1 MDHEN and CDR2 SYDVKM. The CDR3 spells CASSGRGGKRQPQHF. The CDR3 bases are TGTGCCAGCAGTGGGAGGGGGGGAAAGCGTCAGCCCCAGCATTTT. Full variable domain (rest looked up from reference TRBV28 and TRBJ1-5): DVKVTQSSRYLVKRTGEKVFLECVQDMDHENMFWYRQDPGLGLRLIYFSYDVKMKEKGDIPEGYSVSREKKERFSLILESASTNQTSMYLCASSGRGGKRQPQHFGDGTRLSIL.

This chain joins TRBV6-2 or TRBV6-3 and TRBJ2-3; D is uncertain. Trimming cost V 2 bases and J 5 bases, with 11 bases left between them. The CDR3 runs 14 residues. Per the germline V gene, CDR1 is MNHEY and CDR2 is SVGEGT. As DNA, the CDR3 is TGTGCCAGCAGTTACGGCCTAGTTGGAGATACGCAGTATTTT. Amino acid sequence: CASSYGLVGDTQYF.

This chain joins TRBV24-1 and TRBJ2-1; D gene unclear. The germline V gene has CDR1 KGHDR and CDR2 SFDVKD. Deletions cut 3 bases from V and 0 bases from J, with 5 bases between. The length of the CDR3 is 14 residues. The CDR3 protein is CATSDTSSYNEQFF. Here the CDR3 DNA reads TGTGCCACCAGTGATACCAGCTCCTACAATGAGCAGTTCTTC.

This chain uses TRBV10-3 with TRBJ1-1; tentatively, D is TRBD1 (6 bases). The CDR3 totals 11 residues. Germline values: CDR1 ENHRY, CDR2 SYGVKD. V gave up 8 bases and J gave up 7 bases, with 11 bases separating them. DNA for the CDR3: TGTGCCATCGGGGCGGACAGTGAAGCTTTCTTT. This gives the protein CAIGADSEAFF.

The rearrangement joins TRBV10-3 to TRBJ2-7; TRBD1 agrees at 7 bases. V shed 6 bases, J shed 2 bases, and the junction held 4 bases outside the gene matches. CDR1 and CDR2 (germline): ENHRY, SYGVKD. The CDR3 length is 13 residues. CDR3 protein: CAIRPGQTYEQYF. CDR3 bases: TGTGCCATCAGGCCGGGACAGACCTACGAGCAGTACTTC.

CDR3 bases: TGTGCCACCAGCAGAGGACAGGGGGCCTCTAACTATGGCTACACCTTC. It codes for CATSRGQGASNYGYTF. The V call is TRBV15, the J call TRBJ1-2, with 10 bases lining up with TRBD1. The CDR3 totals 16 residues. Losses at the gene ends were 1 base for V and 0 bases for J; bases not matched to a gene: 2. Germline CDR1 reads LNHNV; CDR2 reads YYDKDF (reference sequence).

This clonotype was seen a handful of times. The chain couples TRBV29-1 to TRBJ2-1, with TRBD2 matching 7 bases. V gave up 0 bases and J gave up 4 bases; unmatched junction bases: 6. The germline gives CDR1 SQVTM, CDR2 ANQGSEA. The CDR3 consists of 15 residues. The CDR3 region has the DNA TGCAGCGTTGAAGAAGCGGGGCGGGGTTACAATGAGCAGTTCTTC. This codes for CSVEEAGRGYNEQFF.

This clonotype was recorded at least ten times. The V gene is TRBV3-1, the J gene TRBJ2-2; D uncertain. The V gene lost 0 bases and the J gene lost 4 bases, with 6 bases spanning the gap. CDR3 length equals 14 residues. Germline V CDR1 and CDR2: LGHDT, YNNKEL (reference sequence). CDR3 nucleotide sequence: TGTGCCAGCAGCCAAGATTGGAGCACCGGGGAGCTGTTTTTT. Translation gives CASSQDWSTGELFF.

Here the CDR3 DNA reads TGTGCCAGTAGTGCTGGGTACGACTACGAGCAGTACTTC. This sequence encodes CASSAGYDYEQYF. The rearrangement uses TRBV19 and TRBJ2-7; no clear D gene. The germline gives CDR1 LNHDA, CDR2 SQIVND (reference sequence). Trimming removed 5 bases at V and 3 bases at J, with 11 bases between. The CDR3 contains 13 residues.

The chain uses TRBV19 and TRBJ1-5, with TRBD1 as a possible D gene (5 bases). Germline lookup yields CDR1 LNHDA and CDR2 SQIVND (reference sequence). Trimming pared 6 bases from V and 7 bases from J, leaving 16 bases between. This CDR3 region has 14 residues. The CDR3 sequence: CASSYLAGRQPQHF. The CDR3, as DNA: TGTGCCAGTAGCTACCTCGCGGGACGGCAGCCCCAGCATTTT. The variable domain in full, completed from reference TRBV19 and TRBJ1-5, reads DGGITQSPKYLFRKEGQNVTLSCEQNLNHDAMYWYRQDPGQGLRLIYYSQIVNDFQKGDIAEGYSVSREKKESFPLTVTSAQKNPTAFYLCASSYLAGRQPQHFGDGTRLSIL.

This clonotype was found many times. This chain uses TRBV2 with TRBJ2-3; maybe TRBD2 (5 bases). The V end was cut by 8 bases, the J end by 2 bases, with 8 bases between. Germline V gene lookup returns CDR1 SNHLY and CDR2 FYNNEI. The CDR3 length is 12 residues. The CDR3 sequence is CASPGNTDTQYF. CDR3 DNA sequence: TGTGCCAGCCCCGGGAACACAGATACGCAGTATTTT.

This clonotype was counted at least ten times. The rearrangement joins TRBV3-1 to TRBJ1-5; TRBD1 matches at 9 bases. The CDR3 has 18 residues. The V and J ends lost 2 bases and 0 bases, in that order; junction bases with no gene match: 8. CDR1 is LGHDT and CDR2 is YNNKEL in the germline V gene (reference sequence). The CDR3 DNA sequence: TGTGCCAGCAGCCAAACAGGGGGCCAGAGGTATAGCAATCAGCCCCAGCATTTT. Amino acid sequence: CASSQTGGQRYSNQPQHF.

The V and J genes are TRBV30 and TRBJ1-3; no clear D gene. CDR1 and CDR2 (germline): GTSNPN, SVGIG (reference sequence). V was shortened by 3 bases and J by 0 bases, with 12 bases between the two germline ends. This CDR3 has 15 residues. The CDR3 loop is CAWRSSFFSGNTIYF. As DNA, the CDR3 is TGTGCCTGGAGGTCGAGTTTTTTCTCTGGAAACACCATATATTTT.

The chain recombines TRBV6-1 with TRBJ2-7, with D possibly being TRBD1 (6 bases). The CDR3 has 13 residues. Trimming removed 6 bases from V and 5 bases from J, with 14 bases in between. The germline gives CDR1 MNHNS, CDR2 SASEGT. The CDR3, as DNA: TGTGCCAGCAGCCCGGGGACACAAAACGAGCAGTACTTC. Translating gives CASSPGTQNEQYF.

The V call is TRBV9, the J call TRBJ2-1, with 8 bases lining up with TRBD2. The V and J ends lost 0 bases and 2 bases, in that order; junction bases with no gene match: 7. The CDR3 loop spans 17 amino acids. CDR1 is SGDLS and CDR2 is YYNGEE in the germline V gene. CDR3 DNA sequence: TGTGCCAGCAGCGTAGTACCCAGCGGGAGCCCCTACAATGAGCAGTTCTTC. It encodes CASSVVPSGSPYNEQFF.